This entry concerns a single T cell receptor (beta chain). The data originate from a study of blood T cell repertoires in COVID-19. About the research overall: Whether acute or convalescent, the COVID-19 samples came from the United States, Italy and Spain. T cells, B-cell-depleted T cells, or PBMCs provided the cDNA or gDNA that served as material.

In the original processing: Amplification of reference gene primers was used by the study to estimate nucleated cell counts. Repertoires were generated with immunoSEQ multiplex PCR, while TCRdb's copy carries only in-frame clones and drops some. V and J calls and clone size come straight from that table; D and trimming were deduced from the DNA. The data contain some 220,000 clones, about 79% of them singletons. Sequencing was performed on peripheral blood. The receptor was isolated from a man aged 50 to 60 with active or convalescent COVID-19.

CDR3 residues: CASSLTQRYNEQFF. As DNA, the CDR3 is TGTGCCAGCAGTTTAACCCAGCGATACAATGAGCAGTTCTTC. The rearrangement links TRBV28 to TRBJ2-1; D unresolved. CDR1 MDHEN and CDR2 SYDVKM come from the germline V gene. The ends were cut back, 2 bases at V and 4 bases at J, with 9 bases in the middle. The length of the CDR3 is 14 residues.